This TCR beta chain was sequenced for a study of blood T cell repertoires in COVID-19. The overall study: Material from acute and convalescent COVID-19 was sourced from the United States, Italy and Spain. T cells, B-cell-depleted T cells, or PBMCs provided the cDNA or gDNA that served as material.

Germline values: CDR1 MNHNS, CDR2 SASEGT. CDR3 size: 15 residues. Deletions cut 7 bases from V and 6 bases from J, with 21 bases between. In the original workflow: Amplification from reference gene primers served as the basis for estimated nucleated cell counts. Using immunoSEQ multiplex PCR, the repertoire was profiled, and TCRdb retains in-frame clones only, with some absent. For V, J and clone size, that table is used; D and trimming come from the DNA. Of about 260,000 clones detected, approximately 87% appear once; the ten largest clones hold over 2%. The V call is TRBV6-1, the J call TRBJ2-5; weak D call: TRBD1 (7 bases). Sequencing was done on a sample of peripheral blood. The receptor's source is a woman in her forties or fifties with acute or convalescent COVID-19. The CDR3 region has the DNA TGTGCCAGCAAACCAGACAGGGAGGAGGGTAAGACCCAGTACTTC. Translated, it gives CASKPDREEGKTQYF.